This T cell receptor beta chain emerged from a study of cytomegalovirus exposure and HLA in healthy donors. Regarding the study as a whole: No immune exposure information besides CMV serostatus was available. Follow-up analysis later connected one missense variant in DCLRE1C with trimming of TCR beta V- and J-genes. It was reported that TCR beta sequences correctly inferred the HLA-A and HLA-B alleles for most subjects. While the bulk of TCR sequences proved rare, some public TCRs turned up in many donors.

In the PCR, 60 Vbeta and 13 Jbeta primers were used. The method was immunoSEQ multiplex PCR; TCRdb's version includes in-frame clones alone and lacks a portion of them. This sample has 55,000 to 65,000 clones, with over 75% found just once. As concerns this clone: As yet, its antigen is unknown.

This CDR3 region has 12 residues. CDR1 is ENHRY and CDR2 is SYGVKD in the germline V gene. Trimming removed 5 bases at V and 6 bases at J, with 11 bases between. The chain joins TRBV10-3 to TRBJ2-7; D is unclear. Sequenced material: PBMCs. This TCR was sampled from a female donor in good health and CMV-seronegative. This chain's CDR3 is CAISNQILEQYF. In DNA form, the CDR3 reads TGTGCCATCAGTAACCAGATCCTCGAGCAGTACTTC.